A selection of T cell receptor beta chains follows, all from one sample in a study of identical twins. TCRdb re-analysed the 5' RACE reads in MiXCR, keeping a single row per CDR3 protein. The table lists about 500,000 distinct CDR3 sequences, roughly an eighth of them singletons. This sample also appeared in a second study, on yellow fever vaccine responses in identical twins.

What was sequenced was CD4+ T cells sorted from blood. The receptors come from a woman aged 18 to 35 in good health. Each CDR3 is given with its conserved first and last residue. D genes are given only for firm matches. Rows may omit the clone size; those that give it use once, few, many or a size class.

abundance: few
v_gene: TRBV7-6
d_gene: -
j_gene: TRBJ2-3
CDR3aa: CASSFRKDTQYF
CDR3nt: TGTGCCAGCAGCTTCCGAAAGGATACGCAGTATTTT

abundance: -
v_gene: TRBV20-1
d_gene: TRBD1
j_gene: TRBJ2-1
CDR3aa: CSARTGRAFGEQFF
CDR3nt: TGCAGTGCTAGGACAGGGCGAGCCTTCGGTGAGCAGTTCTTC

abundance: -
v_gene: TRBV7-8
d_gene: TRBD1
j_gene: TRBJ2-5
CDR3aa: CASSVQGWRTQYF
CDR3nt: TGTGCCAGCAGCGTACAGGGGTGGCGGACCCAGTACTTC

abundance: few
v_gene: TRBV18
d_gene: -
j_gene: TRBJ2-1
CDR3aa: CASSPSGSPAGEQFF
CDR3nt: TGTGCCAGCTCACCGTCAGGCAGCCCGGCCGGTGAGCAGTTCTTC

abundance: -
v_gene: TRBV29-1
d_gene: TRBD1
j_gene: TRBJ2-1
CDR3aa: CSTHPGTGGLGEQFF
CDR3nt: TGCAGCACCCATCCTGGGACAGGTGGTTTGGGTGAGCAGTTCTTC

abundance: many
v_gene: TRBV29-1
d_gene: TRBD2
j_gene: TRBJ2-7
CDR3aa: CSVDTSGSSYEQYF
CDR3nt: TGCAGCGTTGATACTAGCGGGAGCTCCTACGAGCAGTACTTC

abundance: -
v_gene: TRBV7-6
d_gene: -
j_gene: TRBJ2-3
CDR3aa: CASSSGQPGPLLNSSTDTQYF
CDR3nt: TGTGCCAGCAGCTCCGGGCAGCCGGGACCTTTGCTAAATTCTAGCACAGATACGCAGTATTTT

abundance: few
v_gene: TRBV6-1
d_gene: TRBD1
j_gene: TRBJ2-1
CDR3aa: CASHRDRGNIHEQFF
CDR3nt: TGTGCCAGCCACCGGGACAGGGGGAACATCCATGAGCAGTTCTTC

abundance: -
v_gene: TRBV20-1
d_gene: -
j_gene: TRBJ2-3
CDR3aa: CSARGDGSAVTDTQYF
CDR3nt: TGCAGTGCTAGAGGCGACGGGAGTGCGGTCACAGATACGCAGTATTTT

abundance: few
v_gene: TRBV11-2
d_gene: TRBD1
j_gene: TRBJ1-1
CDR3aa: CASSMTGEKGTEAFF
CDR3nt: TGTGCCAGCAGCATGACAGGGGAGAAGGGGACTGAAGCTTTCTTT

abundance: few
v_gene: TRBV7-2
d_gene: TRBD1
j_gene: TRBJ2-3
CDR3aa: CASSSTGQLSDTQYF
CDR3nt: TGTGCCAGCAGCTCAACGGGACAGCTCTCAGATACGCAGTATTTT

abundance: few
v_gene: TRBV4-1
d_gene: TRBD2
j_gene: TRBJ2-1
CDR3aa: CASSHPSGGYNEQFF
CDR3nt: TGCGCCAGCAGCCACCCCAGCGGGGGTTACAATGAGCAGTTCTTC

abundance: few
v_gene: TRBV4-2
d_gene: -
j_gene: TRBJ2-1
CDR3aa: CASSQEQGREQFF
CDR3nt: TGTGCCAGCAGCCAAGAGCAGGGTCGCGAGCAGTTCTTC

abundance: -
v_gene: TRBV7-6
d_gene: TRBD1
j_gene: TRBJ2-7
CDR3aa: CASSSRGDRFYEQYF
CDR3nt: TGTGCCAGCAGCTCCCGTGGGGACAGATTCTACGAGCAGTACTTC

abundance: few
v_gene: TRBV5-1
d_gene: -
j_gene: TRBJ2-5
CDR3aa: CASSSEGTGIETQYF
CDR3nt: TGCGCCAGCAGCTCCGAAGGGACCGGCATAGAGACCCAGTACTTC

abundance: few
v_gene: TRBV12-3/TRBV12-4
d_gene: TRBD1
j_gene: TRBJ2-2
CDR3aa: CASRPTGQVAGELFF
CDR3nt: TGTGCCAGCAGACCTACGGGACAGGTCGCCGGGGAGCTGTTTTTT

abundance: -
v_gene: TRBV4-1
d_gene: -
j_gene: TRBJ2-1
CDR3aa: CASSQQGRAAYNEQFF
CDR3nt: TGCGCCAGCAGCCAGCAAGGTCGGGCGGCCTACAATGAGCAGTTCTTC

abundance: -
v_gene: TRBV6-2/TRBV6-3
d_gene: -
j_gene: TRBJ2-7
CDR3aa: CASSYSGGSSSYEQYF
CDR3nt: TGTGCCAGCAGTTACTCGGGCGGGTCGAGCTCCTACGAGCAGTACTTC

abundance: -
v_gene: TRBV5-6
d_gene: -
j_gene: TRBJ1-1
CDR3aa: CASSLEEKWAEAFF
CDR3nt: TGTGCCAGCAGCTTGGAGGAGAAGTGGGCTGAAGCTTTCTTT

abundance: once
v_gene: TRBV19
d_gene: -
j_gene: TRBJ2-7
CDR3aa: CASRHRTLSSYEQYF
CDR3nt: TGTGCCAGTAGACATCGGACACTGAGCTCCTACGAGCAGTACTTC

abundance: -
v_gene: TRBV7-8
d_gene: -
j_gene: TRBJ1-1
CDR3aa: CASSLAYREAFF
CDR3nt: TGTGCCAGCAGCTTAGCATATAGGGAAGCTTTCTTT

abundance: once
v_gene: TRBV2
d_gene: TRBD1
j_gene: TRBJ2-6
CDR3aa: CASSEPLRTGGPSGANVLTF
CDR3nt: TGTGCCAGCAGTGAACCCCTAAGGACAGGGGGACCCTCTGGGGCCAACGTCCTGACTTTC

abundance: -
v_gene: TRBV30
d_gene: TRBD2
j_gene: TRBJ2-1
CDR3aa: CAWTGPSGSSYNEQFF
CDR3nt: TGTGCCTGGACTGGACCTAGCGGTAGCTCCTACAATGAGCAGTTCTTC

abundance: many
v_gene: TRBV18
d_gene: -
j_gene: TRBJ2-3
CDR3aa: CASSPDRPGADTQYF
CDR3nt: TGTGCCAGCTCACCAGACAGGCCGGGCGCAGATACGCAGTATTTT

abundance: many
v_gene: TRBV6-2/TRBV6-3
d_gene: TRBD2
j_gene: TRBJ2-1
CDR3aa: CASSYSLAGEGFSYNEQFF
CDR3nt: TGTGCCAGCAGTTACTCATTAGCGGGAGAGGGGTTTTCCTACAATGAGCAGTTCTTC

abundance: many
v_gene: TRBV3-1
d_gene: -
j_gene: TRBJ2-4
CDR3aa: CASRSRAGNIQYF
CDR3nt: TGTGCCAGCAGGTCGAGGGCTGGGAACATTCAGTACTTC

abundance: -
v_gene: TRBV4-3
d_gene: -
j_gene: TRBJ2-1
CDR3aa: CASSQFLGNEQFF
CDR3nt: TGCGCCAGCAGCCAATTCCTAGGCAATGAGCAGTTCTTC

abundance: -
v_gene: TRBV20-1
d_gene: -
j_gene: TRBJ2-2
CDR3aa: CSARSHPIGLAGELFF
CDR3nt: TGCAGTGCTAGGTCGCACCCCATTGGTCTGGCCGGGGAGCTGTTTTTT

abundance: -
v_gene: TRBV11-2
d_gene: TRBD1
j_gene: TRBJ1-2
CDR3aa: CASSILTGNTYGYTF
CDR3nt: TGTGCCAGCAGCATACTGACAGGGAATACCTATGGCTACACCTTC

abundance: few
v_gene: TRBV20-1
d_gene: -
j_gene: TRBJ2-4
CDR3aa: CSAGRGQTRNIQYF
CDR3nt: TGCAGTGCCGGAAGAGGACAAACGAGGAACATTCAGTACTTC

abundance: -
v_gene: TRBV20-1
d_gene: -
j_gene: TRBJ2-5
CDR3aa: CSARYLVGETQYF
CDR3nt: TGCAGTGCTAGATACCTAGTCGGAGAGACCCAGTACTTC

abundance: -
v_gene: TRBV9
d_gene: TRBD1
j_gene: TRBJ2-2
CDR3aa: CASSAGTAVNTGELFF
CDR3nt: TGTGCCAGCAGCGCCGGGACAGCCGTGAACACCGGGGAGCTGTTTTTT

abundance: -
v_gene: TRBV4-3
d_gene: -
j_gene: TRBJ2-2
CDR3aa: CASSQVRTPGVRELFF
CDR3nt: TGCGCCAGCAGCCAAGTGAGAACCCCCGGGGTCCGGGAGCTGTTTTTT

abundance: -
v_gene: TRBV30
d_gene: -
j_gene: TRBJ1-1
CDR3aa: CAWSTGRPNTEAFF
CDR3nt: TGTGCCTGGAGCACGGGACGGCCAAACACTGAAGCTTTCTTT

abundance: -
v_gene: TRBV27
d_gene: -
j_gene: TRBJ2-7
CDR3aa: CASRHTIYEQYF
CDR3nt: TGTGCCAGCAGACATACTATATACGAGCAGTACTTC

abundance: few
v_gene: TRBV20-1
d_gene: -
j_gene: TRBJ2-7
CDR3aa: CSASRSEQYF
CDR3nt: TGCAGTGCTAGCCGGAGCGAGCAGTACTTC

abundance: few
v_gene: TRBV5-1
d_gene: TRBD2
j_gene: TRBJ2-5
CDR3aa: CASSQTTSGSTETQYF
CDR3nt: TGCGCCAGCAGCCAAACGACTAGCGGGAGCACGGAGACCCAGTACTTC

abundance: few
v_gene: TRBV7-2
d_gene: -
j_gene: TRBJ2-3
CDR3aa: CASSLMGGPSTDTQYF
CDR3nt: TGTGCCAGCAGCTTAATGGGGGGGCCTAGCACAGATACGCAGTATTTT

abundance: -
v_gene: TRBV24-1
d_gene: TRBD1
j_gene: TRBJ1-1
CDR3aa: CATSDWDRGAAFF
CDR3nt: TGTGCCACCAGTGATTGGGACAGGGGGGCAGCTTTCTTT

abundance: once
v_gene: TRBV7-8
d_gene: -
j_gene: TRBJ2-7
CDR3aa: CASSSQGPGGYEQYF
CDR3nt: TGTGCCAGCAGTTCCCAGGGACCTGGAGGATACGAGCAGTACTTC

abundance: few
v_gene: TRBV6-5
d_gene: -
j_gene: TRBJ1-6
CDR3aa: CASSYVSSYNSPLHF
CDR3nt: TGTGCCAGCAGTTACGTGAGCTCCTATAATTCACCCCTCCACTTT

abundance: -
v_gene: TRBV27
d_gene: TRBD2
j_gene: TRBJ2-1
CDR3aa: CASGLIAGGRGEQFF
CDR3nt: TGTGCCAGCGGTTTGATAGCGGGGGGGCGGGGTGAGCAGTTCTTC

abundance: many
v_gene: TRBV10-3
d_gene: -
j_gene: TRBJ2-3
CDR3aa: CAIRGSTDTQYF
CDR3nt: TGTGCCATCAGGGGCAGCACAGATACGCAGTATTTT

abundance: -
v_gene: TRBV5-1
d_gene: TRBD2
j_gene: TRBJ2-3
CDR3aa: CASKVSGRDSTDTQYF
CDR3nt: TGCGCCAGCAAGGTTAGCGGGAGAGATAGTACAGATACGCAGTATTTT

abundance: many
v_gene: TRBV5-1
d_gene: TRBD1
j_gene: TRBJ2-5
CDR3aa: CASSRGQQRETQYF
CDR3nt: TGCGCCAGCAGCAGGGGACAGCAGCGGGAGACCCAGTACTTC

abundance: -
v_gene: TRBV29-1
d_gene: -
j_gene: TRBJ2-7
CDR3aa: CSVEVKSGRITYEQYF
CDR3nt: TGCAGCGTTGAAGTCAAGTCGGGACGGATAACCTACGAGCAGTACTTC

abundance: -
v_gene: TRBV6-1
d_gene: -
j_gene: TRBJ2-5
CDR3aa: CASSESGWETQYF
CDR3nt: TGTGCCAGCAGTGAATCAGGGTGGGAGACCCAGTACTTC

abundance: -
v_gene: TRBV20-1
d_gene: -
j_gene: TRBJ2-7
CDR3aa: CSASFPREPNEQYF
CDR3nt: TGCAGTGCCTCCTTTCCTCGGGAGCCCAACGAGCAGTACTTC

abundance: many
v_gene: TRBV4-2
d_gene: -
j_gene: TRBJ2-7
CDR3aa: CASSQEADHRSYEQYF
CDR3nt: TGTGCCAGCAGCCAAGAGGCGGATCACAGGTCCTACGAGCAGTACTTC

abundance: few
v_gene: TRBV6-1
d_gene: TRBD2
j_gene: TRBJ2-3
CDR3aa: CAGTSGGTPPRAQYF
CDR3nt: TGTGCCGGTACTAGCGGGGGGACTCCCCCAAGGGCGCAGTATTTT

abundance: few
v_gene: TRBV7-8
d_gene: -
j_gene: TRBJ2-2
CDR3aa: CASSAFRQAGELFF
CDR3nt: TGTGCCAGCAGCGCCTTCAGACAGGCCGGGGAGCTGTTTTTT

abundance: -
v_gene: TRBV6-2/TRBV6-3
d_gene: -
j_gene: TRBJ1-2
CDR3aa: CASSRGGTNYGYTF
CDR3nt: TGTGCCAGCAGTCGAGGAGGAACTAACTATGGCTACACCTTC

abundance: few
v_gene: TRBV10-1
d_gene: -
j_gene: TRBJ1-5
CDR3aa: CASSENNQPQHF
CDR3nt: TGCGCCAGCAGCGAGAACAATCAGCCCCAGCATTTT